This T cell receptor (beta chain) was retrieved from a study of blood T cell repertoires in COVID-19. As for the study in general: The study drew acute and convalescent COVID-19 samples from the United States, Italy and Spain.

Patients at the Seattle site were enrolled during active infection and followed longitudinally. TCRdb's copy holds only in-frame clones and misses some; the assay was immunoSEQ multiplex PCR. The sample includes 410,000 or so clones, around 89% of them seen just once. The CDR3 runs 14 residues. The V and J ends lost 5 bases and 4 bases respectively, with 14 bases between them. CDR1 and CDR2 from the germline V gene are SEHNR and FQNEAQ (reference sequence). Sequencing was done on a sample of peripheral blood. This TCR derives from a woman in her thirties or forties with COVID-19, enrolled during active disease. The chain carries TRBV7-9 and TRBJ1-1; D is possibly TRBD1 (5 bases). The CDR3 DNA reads TGTGCCAGCAGCGTCAGGGAGGTGAGCACTGAAGCTTTCTTT. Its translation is CASSVREVSTEAFF.